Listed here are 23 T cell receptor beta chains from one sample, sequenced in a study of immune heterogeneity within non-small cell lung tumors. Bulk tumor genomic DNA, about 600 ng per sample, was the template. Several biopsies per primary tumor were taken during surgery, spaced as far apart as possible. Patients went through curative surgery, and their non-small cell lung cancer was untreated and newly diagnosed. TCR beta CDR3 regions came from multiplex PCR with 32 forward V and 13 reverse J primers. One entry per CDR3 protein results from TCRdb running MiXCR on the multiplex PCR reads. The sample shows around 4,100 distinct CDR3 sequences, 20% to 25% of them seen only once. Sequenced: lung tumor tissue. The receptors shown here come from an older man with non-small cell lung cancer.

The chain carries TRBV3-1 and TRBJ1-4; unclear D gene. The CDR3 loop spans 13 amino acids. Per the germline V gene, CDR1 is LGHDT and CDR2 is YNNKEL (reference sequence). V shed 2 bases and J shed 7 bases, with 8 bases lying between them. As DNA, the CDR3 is TGTGCCAGCAGCCAAATAGAAGGTGAAAAACTGTTTTTT. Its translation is CASSQIEGEKLFF. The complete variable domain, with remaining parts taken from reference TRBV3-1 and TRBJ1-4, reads DTAVSQTPKYLVTQMGNDKSIKCEQNLGHDTMYWYKQDSKKFLKIMFSYNNKELIINETVPNRFSPKSPDKAHLNLHINSLELGDSAVYFCASSQIEGEKLFFGSGTQLSVL.

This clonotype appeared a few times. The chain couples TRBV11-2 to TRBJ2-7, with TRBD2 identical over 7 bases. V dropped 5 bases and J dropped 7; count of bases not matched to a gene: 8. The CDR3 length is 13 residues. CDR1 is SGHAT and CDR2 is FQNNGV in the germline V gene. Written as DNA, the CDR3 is TGTGCCAGCAGCCGCGGGGGAGGATGGGAGCAGTACTTC. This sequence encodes CASSRGGGWEQYF.

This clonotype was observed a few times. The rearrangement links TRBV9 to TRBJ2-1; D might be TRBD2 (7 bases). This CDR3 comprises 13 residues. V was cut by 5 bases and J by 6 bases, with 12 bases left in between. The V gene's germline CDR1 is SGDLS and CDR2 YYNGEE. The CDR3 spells CASRGGGSNEQFF. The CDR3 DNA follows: TGTGCCAGCAGGGGAGGGGGGAGCAATGAGCAGTTCTTC.

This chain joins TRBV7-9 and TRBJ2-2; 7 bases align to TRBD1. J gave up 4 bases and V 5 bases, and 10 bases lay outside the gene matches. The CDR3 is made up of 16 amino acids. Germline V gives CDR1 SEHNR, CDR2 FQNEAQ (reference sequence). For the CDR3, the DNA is TGTGCCAGCAGCCAAAGACAGGGCTGGTCCACCGGGGAGCTGTTTTTT. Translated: CASSQRQGWSTGELFF. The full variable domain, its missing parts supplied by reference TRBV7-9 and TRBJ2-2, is DTGVSQNPRHKITKRGQNVTFRCDPISEHNRLYWYRQTLGQGPEFLTYFQNEAQLEKSRLLSDRFSAERPKGSFSTLEIQRTEQGDSAMYLCASSQRQGWSTGELFFGEGSRLTVL.

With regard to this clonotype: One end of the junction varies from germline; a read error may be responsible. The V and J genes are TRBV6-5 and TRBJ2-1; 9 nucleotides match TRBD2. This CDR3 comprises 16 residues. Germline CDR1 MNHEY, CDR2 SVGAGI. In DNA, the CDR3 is TGTGCCAGCAGTTATGGCCCTAGCGGGACCTCCGGGGAGCGGTTCTTC. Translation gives CASSYGPSGTSGERFF.

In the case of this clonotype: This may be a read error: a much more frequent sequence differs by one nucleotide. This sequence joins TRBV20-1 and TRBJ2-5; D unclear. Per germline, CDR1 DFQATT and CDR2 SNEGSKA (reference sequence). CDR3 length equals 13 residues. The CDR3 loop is CSARATDQETLYF. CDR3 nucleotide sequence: TGCAGTGCTAGAGCGACGGACCAAGAGACCCTGTACTTC.

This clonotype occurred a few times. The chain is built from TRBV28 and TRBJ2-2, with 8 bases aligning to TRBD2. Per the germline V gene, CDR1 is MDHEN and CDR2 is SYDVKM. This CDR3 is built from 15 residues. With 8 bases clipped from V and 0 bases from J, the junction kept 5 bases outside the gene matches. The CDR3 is CASGSGRPNTGELFF. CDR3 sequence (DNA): TGTGCCAGCGGAAGCGGGAGACCGAACACCGGGGAGCTGTTTTTT.

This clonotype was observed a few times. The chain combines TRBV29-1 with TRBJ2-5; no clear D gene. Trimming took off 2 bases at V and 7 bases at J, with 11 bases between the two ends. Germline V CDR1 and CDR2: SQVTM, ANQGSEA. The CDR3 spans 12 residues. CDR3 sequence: CSVESDFGTQYF. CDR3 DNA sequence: TGCAGCGTTGAATCTGACTTTGGGACCCAGTACTTC.

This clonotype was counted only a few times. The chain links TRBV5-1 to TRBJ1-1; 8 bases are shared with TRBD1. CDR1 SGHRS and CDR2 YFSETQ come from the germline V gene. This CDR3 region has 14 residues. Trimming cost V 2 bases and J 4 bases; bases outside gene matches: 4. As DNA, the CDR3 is TGCGCCAGCAGCTTAGGACAGGGTCGCACTGAAGCTTTCTTT. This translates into CASSLGQGRTEAFF.

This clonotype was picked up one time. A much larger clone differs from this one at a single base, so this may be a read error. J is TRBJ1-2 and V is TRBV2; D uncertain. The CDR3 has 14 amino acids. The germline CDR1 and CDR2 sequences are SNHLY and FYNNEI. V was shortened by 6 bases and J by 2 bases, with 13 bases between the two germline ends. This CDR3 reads CASRAVTENYGYTF. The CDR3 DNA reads TGTGCCAGCAGAGCCGTGACGGAGAACTATGGCTACACCTTC.

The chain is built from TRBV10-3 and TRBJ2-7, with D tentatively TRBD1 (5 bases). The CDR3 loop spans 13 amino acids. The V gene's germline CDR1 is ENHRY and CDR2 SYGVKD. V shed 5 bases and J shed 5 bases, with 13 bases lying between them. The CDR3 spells CAISPAGAHEQYF. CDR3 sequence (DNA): TGTGCCATCAGTCCGGCTGGGGCCCACGAGCAGTACTTC.

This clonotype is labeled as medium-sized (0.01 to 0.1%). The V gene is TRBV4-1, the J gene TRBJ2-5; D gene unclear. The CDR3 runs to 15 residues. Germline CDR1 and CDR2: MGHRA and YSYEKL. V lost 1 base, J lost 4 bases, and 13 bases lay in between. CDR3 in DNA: TGCGCCAGCAGCCAAGGGGAAAACCCTGGAGAGACCCAGTACTTC. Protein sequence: CASSQGENPGETQYF.

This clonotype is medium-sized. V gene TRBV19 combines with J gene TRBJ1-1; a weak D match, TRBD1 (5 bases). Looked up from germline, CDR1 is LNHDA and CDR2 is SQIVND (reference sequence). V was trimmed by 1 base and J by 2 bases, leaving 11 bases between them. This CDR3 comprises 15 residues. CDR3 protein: CASSIAGTVNTEAFF. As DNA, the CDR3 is TGTGCCAGTAGTATAGCCGGGACGGTCAACACTGAAGCTTTCTTT.

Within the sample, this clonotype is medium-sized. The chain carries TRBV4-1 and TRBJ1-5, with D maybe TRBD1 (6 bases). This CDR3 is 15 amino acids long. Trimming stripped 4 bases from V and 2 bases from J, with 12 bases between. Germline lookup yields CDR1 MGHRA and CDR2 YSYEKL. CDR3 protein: CASSRRQEGNQPQHF. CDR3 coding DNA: TGCGCCAGCAGCCGCCGACAGGAAGGCAATCAGCCCCAGCATTTT.

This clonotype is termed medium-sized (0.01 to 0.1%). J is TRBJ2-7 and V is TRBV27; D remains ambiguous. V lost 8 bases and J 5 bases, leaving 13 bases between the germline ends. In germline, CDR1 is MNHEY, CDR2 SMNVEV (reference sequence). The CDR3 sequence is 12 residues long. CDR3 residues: CASRNGRNEQYF. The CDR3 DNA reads TGTGCCAGCCGCAATGGAAGGAACGAGCAGTACTTC.

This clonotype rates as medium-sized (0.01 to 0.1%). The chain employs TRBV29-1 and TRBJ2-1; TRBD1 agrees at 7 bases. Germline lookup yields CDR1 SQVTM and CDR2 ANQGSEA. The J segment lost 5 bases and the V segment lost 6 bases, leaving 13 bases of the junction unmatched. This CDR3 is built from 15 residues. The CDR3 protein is CSVKRQGLNDNEQFF. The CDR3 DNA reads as TGCAGCGTAAAAAGACAGGGTCTTAACGACAATGAGCAGTTCTTC.

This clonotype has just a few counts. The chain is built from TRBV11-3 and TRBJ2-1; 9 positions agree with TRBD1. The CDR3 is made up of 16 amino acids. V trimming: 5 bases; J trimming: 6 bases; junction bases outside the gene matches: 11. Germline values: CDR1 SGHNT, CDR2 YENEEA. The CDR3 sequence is CASSDPGQGLSNEQFF. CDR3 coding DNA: TGTGCCAGCAGCGACCCGGGACAGGGATTGAGCAATGAGCAGTTCTTC.

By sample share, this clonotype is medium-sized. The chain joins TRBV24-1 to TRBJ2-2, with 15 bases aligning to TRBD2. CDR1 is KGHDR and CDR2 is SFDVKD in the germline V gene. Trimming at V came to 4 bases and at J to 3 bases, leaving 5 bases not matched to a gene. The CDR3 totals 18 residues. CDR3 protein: CATSEVGLAGGYTGELFF. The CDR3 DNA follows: TGTGCCACCAGTGAGGTCGGACTAGCGGGAGGGTACACCGGGGAGCTGTTTTTT.

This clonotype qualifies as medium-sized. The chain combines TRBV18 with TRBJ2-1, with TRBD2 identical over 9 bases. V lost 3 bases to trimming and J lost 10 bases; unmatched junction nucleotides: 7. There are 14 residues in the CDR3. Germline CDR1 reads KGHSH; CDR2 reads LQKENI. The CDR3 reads CASSPLGLASEQFF. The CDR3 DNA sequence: TGTGCCAGCTCACCTTTAGGACTAGCGTCGGAGCAGTTCTTC.

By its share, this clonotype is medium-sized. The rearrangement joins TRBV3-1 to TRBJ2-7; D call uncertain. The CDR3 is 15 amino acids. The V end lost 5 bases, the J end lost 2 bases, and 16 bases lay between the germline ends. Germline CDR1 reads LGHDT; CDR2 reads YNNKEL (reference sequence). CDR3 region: CASSSLGERAYEQYF. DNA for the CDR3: TGTGCCAGCAGCTCACTCGGAGAGCGTGCCTACGAGCAGTACTTC.

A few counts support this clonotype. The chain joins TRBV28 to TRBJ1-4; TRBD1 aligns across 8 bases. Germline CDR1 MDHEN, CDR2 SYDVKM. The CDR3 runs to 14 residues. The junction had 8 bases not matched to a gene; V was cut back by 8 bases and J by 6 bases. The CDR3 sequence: CASAGAGGYEKLFF. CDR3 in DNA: TGTGCCAGCGCCGGGGCAGGGGGCTATGAAAAACTGTTTTTT.

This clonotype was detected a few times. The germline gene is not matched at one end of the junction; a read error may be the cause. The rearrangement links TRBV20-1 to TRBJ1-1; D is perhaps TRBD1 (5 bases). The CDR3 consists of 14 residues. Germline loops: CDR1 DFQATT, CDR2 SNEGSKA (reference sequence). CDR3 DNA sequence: TGCAGTGCTAGACAGCAGGGCTCGAACACTGATGCTTTCTTT. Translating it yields CSARQQGSNTDAFF.

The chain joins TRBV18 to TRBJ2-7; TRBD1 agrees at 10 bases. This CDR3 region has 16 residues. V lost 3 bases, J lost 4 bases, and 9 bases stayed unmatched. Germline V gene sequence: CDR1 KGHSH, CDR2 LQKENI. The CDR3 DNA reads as TGTGCCAGCTCACCCCCCGGGACAGGGGTTTTGTACGAGCAGTACTTC. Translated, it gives CASSPPGTGVLYEQYF.